The sequence of this T cell receptor (beta chain) was determined in a study of response to subunit inactivated influenza vaccine. Notes on the study in general: The study's authors posited that every seasonal influenza vaccination enlists few new T cells.

Concerning this clonotype itself: Its antigen is not known.

MiXCR, applied by TCRdb to the RT-PCR reads, yields one record per CDR3 protein. The sample has around 540,000 distinct CDR3 sequences; about 10% are singletons. The V and J ends lost 3 bases and 6 bases, in that order; junction bases with no gene match: 8. There are 14 residues in the CDR3. CDR1 is DFQATT, CDR2 SNEGSKA, per germline (reference sequence). The J gene is TRBJ2-4, the V gene TRBV20-1; 7 bases are a match to TRBD1. The material was PBMCs from blood, obtained on the day of vaccination. The TCR comes from a middle-aged man who received an inactivated influenza vaccine. The CDR3 reads CSARPPGQRNIQYF. The CDR3 bases are TGCAGTGCTAGGCCGCCGGGACAGAGAAACATTCAGTACTTC.